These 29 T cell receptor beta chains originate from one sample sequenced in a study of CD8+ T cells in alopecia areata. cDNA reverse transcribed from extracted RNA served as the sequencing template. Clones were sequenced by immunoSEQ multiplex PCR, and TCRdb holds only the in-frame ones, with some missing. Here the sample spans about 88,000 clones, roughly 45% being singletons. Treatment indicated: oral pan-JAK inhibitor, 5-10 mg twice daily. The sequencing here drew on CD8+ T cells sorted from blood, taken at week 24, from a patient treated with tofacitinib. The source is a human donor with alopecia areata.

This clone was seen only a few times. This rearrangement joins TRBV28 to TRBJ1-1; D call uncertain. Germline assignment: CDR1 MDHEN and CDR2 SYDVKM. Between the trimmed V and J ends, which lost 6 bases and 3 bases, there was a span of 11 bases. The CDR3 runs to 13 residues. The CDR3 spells CASRLTEYTEAFF. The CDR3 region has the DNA TGTGCCAGCAGACTGACTGAGTACACTGAAGCTTTCTTT.

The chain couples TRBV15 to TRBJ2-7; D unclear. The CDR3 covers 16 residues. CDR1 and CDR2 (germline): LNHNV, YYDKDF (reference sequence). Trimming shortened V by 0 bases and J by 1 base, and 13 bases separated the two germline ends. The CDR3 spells CATSRESFPASYEQYF. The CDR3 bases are TGTGCCACCAGCAGAGAGAGTTTTCCCGCATCCTACGAGCAGTACTTC. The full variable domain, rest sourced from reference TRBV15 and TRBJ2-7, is DAMVIQNPRYQVTQFGKPVTLSCSQTLNHNVMYWYQQKSSQAPKLLFHYYDKDFNNEADTPDNFQSRRPNTSFCFLDIRSPGLGDTAMYLCATSRESFPASYEQYFGPGTRLTVT.

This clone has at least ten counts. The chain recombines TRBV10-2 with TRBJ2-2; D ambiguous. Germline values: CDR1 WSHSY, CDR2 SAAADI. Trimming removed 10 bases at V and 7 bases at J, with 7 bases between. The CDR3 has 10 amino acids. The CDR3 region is CATINGELFF. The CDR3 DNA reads TGCGCCACTATCAACGGGGAGCTGTTTTTT.

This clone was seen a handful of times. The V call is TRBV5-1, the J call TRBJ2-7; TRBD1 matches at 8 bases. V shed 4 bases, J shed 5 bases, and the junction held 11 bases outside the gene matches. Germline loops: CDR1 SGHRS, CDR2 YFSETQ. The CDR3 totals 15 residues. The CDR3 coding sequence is TGCGCCAGCAGCCGCCCTGGACAGGGTCTCCACGAGCAGTACTTC. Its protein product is CASSRPGQGLHEQYF.

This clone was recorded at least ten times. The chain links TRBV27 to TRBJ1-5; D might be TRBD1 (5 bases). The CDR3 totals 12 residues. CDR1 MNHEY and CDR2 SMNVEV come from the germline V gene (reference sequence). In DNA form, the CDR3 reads TGTTCACTTAAAGGGGAAAATCAGCCCCAGCATTTT. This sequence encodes CSLKGENQPQHF.

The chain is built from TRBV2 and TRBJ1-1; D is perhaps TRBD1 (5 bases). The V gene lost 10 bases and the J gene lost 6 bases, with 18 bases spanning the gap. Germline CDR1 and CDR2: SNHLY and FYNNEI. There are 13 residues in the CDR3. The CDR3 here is CATGGGRSAEAFF. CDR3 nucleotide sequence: TGTGCCACCGGGGGGGGTCGTAGCGCTGAAGCTTTCTTT.

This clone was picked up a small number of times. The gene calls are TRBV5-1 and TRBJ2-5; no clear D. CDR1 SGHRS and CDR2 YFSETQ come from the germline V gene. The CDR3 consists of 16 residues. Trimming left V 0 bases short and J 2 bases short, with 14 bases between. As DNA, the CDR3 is TGCGCCAGCAGCTTGGATTGGAAGTGGGGACAAGAGACCCAGTACTTC. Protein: CASSLDWKWGQETQYF.

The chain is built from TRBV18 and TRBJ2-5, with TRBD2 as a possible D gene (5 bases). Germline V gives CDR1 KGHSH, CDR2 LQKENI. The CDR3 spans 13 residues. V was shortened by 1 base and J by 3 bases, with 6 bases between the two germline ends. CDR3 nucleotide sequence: TGTGCCAGCTCACCACGGCGGGAAGAGACCCAGTACTTC. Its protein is CASSPRREETQYF.

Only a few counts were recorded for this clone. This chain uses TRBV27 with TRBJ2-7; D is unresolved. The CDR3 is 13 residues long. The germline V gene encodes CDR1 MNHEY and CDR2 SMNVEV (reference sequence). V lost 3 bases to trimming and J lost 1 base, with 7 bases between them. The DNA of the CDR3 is TGTGCCAGCAGTTTTAGACGGTCCTACGAGCAGTACTTC. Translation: CASSFRRSYEQYF.

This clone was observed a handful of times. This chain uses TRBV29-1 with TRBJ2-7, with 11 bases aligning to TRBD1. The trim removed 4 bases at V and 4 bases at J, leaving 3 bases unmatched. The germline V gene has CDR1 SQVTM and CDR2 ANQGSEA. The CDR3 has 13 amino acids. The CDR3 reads CSVAGTGGYEQYF. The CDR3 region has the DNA TGCAGCGTTGCGGGGACAGGGGGTTACGAGCAGTACTTC.

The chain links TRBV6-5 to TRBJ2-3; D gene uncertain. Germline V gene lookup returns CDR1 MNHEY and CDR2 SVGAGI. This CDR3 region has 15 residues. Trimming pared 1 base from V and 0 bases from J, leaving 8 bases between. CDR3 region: CASSYLGRSTDTQYF. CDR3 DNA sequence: TGTGCCAGCAGTTACTTGGGCCGGAGCACAGATACGCAGTATTTT.

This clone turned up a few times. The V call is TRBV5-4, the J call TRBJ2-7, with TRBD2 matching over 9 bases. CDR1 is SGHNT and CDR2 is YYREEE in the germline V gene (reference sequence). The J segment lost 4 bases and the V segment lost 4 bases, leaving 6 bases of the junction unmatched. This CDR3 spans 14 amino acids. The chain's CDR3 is CASSGGLAGYEQYF. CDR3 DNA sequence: TGTGCCAGCAGCGGGGGACTAGCTGGATACGAGCAGTACTTC.

CDR3 residues: CASSRDRPGGTEAFF. CDR3 bases: TGCGCCAGCAGCCGAGACAGGCCAGGGGGCACTGAAGCTTTCTTT. The gene calls are TRBV4-1 and TRBJ1-1, with 7 bases lining up with TRBD1. The CDR3 is 15 residues long. Germline CDR1 MGHRA, CDR2 YSYEKL. The ends lost 4 bases at V and 4 bases at J; junction bases unmatched: 9.

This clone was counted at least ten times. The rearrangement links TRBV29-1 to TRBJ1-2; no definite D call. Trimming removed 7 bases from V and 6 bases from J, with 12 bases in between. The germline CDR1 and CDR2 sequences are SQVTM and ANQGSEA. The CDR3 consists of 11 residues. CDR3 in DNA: TGCAGCGGAGAAGGACGGAATGGCTACACCTTC. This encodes CSGEGRNGYTF.

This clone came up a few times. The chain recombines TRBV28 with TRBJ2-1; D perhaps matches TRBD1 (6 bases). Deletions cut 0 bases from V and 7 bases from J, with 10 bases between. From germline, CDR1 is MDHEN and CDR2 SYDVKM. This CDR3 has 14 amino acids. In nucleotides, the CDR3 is TGTGCCAGCAGTTTATGGGACAGACTGAATGAGCAGTTCTTC. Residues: CASSLWDRLNEQFF. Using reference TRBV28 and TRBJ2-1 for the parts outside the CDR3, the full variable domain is DVKVTQSSRYLVKRTGEKVFLECVQDMDHENMFWYRQDPGLGLRLIYFSYDVKMKEKGDIPEGYSVSREKKERFSLILESASTNQTSMYLCASSLWDRLNEQFFGPGTRLTVL.

This CDR3 is CASSPPDRGQETQYF. The CDR3 nucleotides read TGTGCCAGCAGCCCCCCGGACAGGGGTCAAGAGACCCAGTACTTC. The chain couples TRBV5-4 to TRBJ2-5; 9 nucleotides align to TRBD1. CDR1 is SGHNT, CDR2 YYREEE, per germline (reference sequence). V shed 4 bases, J shed 2 bases, and the junction held 6 bases outside the gene matches. The CDR3 has 15 residues.

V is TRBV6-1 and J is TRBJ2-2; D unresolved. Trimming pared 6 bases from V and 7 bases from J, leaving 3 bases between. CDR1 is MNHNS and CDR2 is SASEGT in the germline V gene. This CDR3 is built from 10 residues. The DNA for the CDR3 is TGTGCCAGCAGGGGCGGGGAGCTGTTTTTT. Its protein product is CASRGGELFF.

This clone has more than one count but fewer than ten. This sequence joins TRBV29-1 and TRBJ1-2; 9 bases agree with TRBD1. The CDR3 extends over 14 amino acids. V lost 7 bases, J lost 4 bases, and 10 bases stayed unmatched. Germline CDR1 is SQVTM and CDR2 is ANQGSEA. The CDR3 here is CSAGGTGGIYGYTF. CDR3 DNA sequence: TGCAGCGCCGGAGGCACAGGGGGCATCTATGGCTACACCTTC.

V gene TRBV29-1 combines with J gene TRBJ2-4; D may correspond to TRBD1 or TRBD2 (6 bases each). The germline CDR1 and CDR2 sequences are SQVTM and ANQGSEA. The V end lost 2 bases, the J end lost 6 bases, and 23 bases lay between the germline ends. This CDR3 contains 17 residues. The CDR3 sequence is CSVERGVYDKAGNIQYF. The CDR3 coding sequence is TGCAGCGTTGAAAGGGGGGTTTACGACAAAGCGGGAAACATTCAGTACTTC.

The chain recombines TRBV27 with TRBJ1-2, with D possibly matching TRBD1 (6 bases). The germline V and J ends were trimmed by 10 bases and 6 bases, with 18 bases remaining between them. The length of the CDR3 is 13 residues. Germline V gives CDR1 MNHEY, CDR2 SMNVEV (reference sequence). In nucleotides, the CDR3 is TGTGCCACCAGATACCGGGGGGGCGATGGCTACACCTTC. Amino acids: CATRYRGGDGYTF.

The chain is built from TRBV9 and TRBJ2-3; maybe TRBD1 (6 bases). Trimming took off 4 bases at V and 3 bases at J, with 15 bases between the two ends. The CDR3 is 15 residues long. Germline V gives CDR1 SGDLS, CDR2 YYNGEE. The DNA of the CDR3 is TGTGCCAGCAGCTTGGGACAATTCACTACAGATACGCAGTATTTT. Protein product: CASSLGQFTTDTQYF.

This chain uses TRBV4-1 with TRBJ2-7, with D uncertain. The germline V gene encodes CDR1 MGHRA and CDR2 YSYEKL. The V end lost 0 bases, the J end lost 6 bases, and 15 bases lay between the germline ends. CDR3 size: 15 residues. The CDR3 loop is CASSQENSPLSEQYF. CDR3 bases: TGCGCCAGCAGCCAAGAGAACTCGCCCCTGTCCGAGCAGTACTTC.

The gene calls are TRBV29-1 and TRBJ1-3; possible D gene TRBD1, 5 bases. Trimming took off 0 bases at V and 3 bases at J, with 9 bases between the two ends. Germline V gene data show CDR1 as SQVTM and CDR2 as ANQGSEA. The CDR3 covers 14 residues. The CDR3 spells CSVEERGGGNTIYF. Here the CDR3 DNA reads TGCAGCGTTGAAGAACGGGGCGGTGGAAACACCATATATTTT.

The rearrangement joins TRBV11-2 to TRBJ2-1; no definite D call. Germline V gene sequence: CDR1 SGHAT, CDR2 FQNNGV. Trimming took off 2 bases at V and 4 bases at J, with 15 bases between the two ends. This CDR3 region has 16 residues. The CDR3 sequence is CASSLSDHTLYNEQFF. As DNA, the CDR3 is TGTGCCAGCAGCTTATCCGACCACACTCTTTACAATGAGCAGTTCTTC.

Here the CDR3 reads CASSQVASGTYEQYF. The CDR3, as DNA: TGTGCCAGCAGCCAAGTCGCTAGCGGGACCTACGAGCAGTACTTC. The chain links TRBV14 to TRBJ2-7, with TRBD2 matching over 9 bases. The V segment lost 1 base and the J segment 2 bases; nucleotides outside the gene matches: 3. The CDR3 consists of 15 residues. Germline values: CDR1 SGHDN, CDR2 FVKESK. Based on the CDR3 plus reference TRBV14 and TRBJ2-7, the full variable domain is EAGVTQFPSHSVIEKGQTVTLRCDPISGHDNLYWYRRVMGKEIKFLLHFVKESKQDESGMPNNRFLAERTGGTYSTLKVQPAELEDSGVYFCASSQVASGTYEQYFGPGTRLTVT.

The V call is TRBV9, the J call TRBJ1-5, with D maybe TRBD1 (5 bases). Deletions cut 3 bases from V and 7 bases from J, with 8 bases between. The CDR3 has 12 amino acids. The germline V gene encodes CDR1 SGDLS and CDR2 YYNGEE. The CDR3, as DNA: TGTGCCAGCAGCGCAGGGTTCCAGCCCCAGCATTTT. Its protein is CASSAGFQPQHF.

The CDR3 bases are TGTGCCAGCAGCTTTTACAATGAGCAGTTCTTC. Translating gives CASSFYNEQFF. The chain joins TRBV5-8 to TRBJ2-1; no definite D call. Germline V gene sequence: CDR1 SGHTS, CDR2 YDEGEE. Trimming removed 2 bases at V and 4 bases at J, with 1 base between. The CDR3 sequence is 11 residues long.

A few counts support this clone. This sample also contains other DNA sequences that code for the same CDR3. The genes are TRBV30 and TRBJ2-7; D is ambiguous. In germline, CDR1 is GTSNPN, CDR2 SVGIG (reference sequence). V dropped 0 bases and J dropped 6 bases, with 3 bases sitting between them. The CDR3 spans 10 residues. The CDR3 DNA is TGTGCCTGGAGTGTAGGCGAGCAGTACTTC. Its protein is CAWSVGEQYF.

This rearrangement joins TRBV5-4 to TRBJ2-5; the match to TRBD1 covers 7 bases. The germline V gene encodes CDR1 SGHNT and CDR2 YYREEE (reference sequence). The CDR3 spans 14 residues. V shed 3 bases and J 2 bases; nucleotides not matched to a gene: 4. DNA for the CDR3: TGTGCCAGCAGCTCACTGACAGGGCAAGAGACCCAGTACTTC. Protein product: CASSSLTGQETQYF.